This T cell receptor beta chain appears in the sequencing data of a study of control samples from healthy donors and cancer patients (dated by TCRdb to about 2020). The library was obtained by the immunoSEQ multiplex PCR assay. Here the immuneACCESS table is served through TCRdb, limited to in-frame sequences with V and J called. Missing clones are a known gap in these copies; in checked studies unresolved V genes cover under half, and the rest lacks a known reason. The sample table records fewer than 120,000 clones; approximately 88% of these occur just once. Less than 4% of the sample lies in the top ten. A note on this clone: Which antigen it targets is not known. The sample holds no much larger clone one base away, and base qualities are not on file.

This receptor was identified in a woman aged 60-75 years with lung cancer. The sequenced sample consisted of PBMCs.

The nucleotide sequence is TGCGCCAGCAGCTCCCGGGACATACCCTACGAGCAGTACTTC. This translates into CASSSRDIPYEQYF. The chain is encoded by TRBV5-1 joined to TRBJ2-7; D gene: possibly TRBD1, on 6 matching bases. A distance of 12 bases separates the germline ends of V and J, which lose 3 bases and 2 bases respectively. Counted from cysteine to phenylalanine, this CDR3 has 14 amino acids. Just the 42-base CDR3 DNA is kept, in frame starting at base 1. In the germline V gene, CDR1 corresponds to SGHRS and CDR2 to YFSETQ.